This TCR beta chain is from a study of CXCR3-negative and CXCR3-positive naive CD8 T cells. On the study more broadly: Total TRB output reached 130 million or so reads, about 1.5 +/- 0.3 million per library.

Germline loops: CDR1 SGHVS, CDR2 FNYEAQ. CDR3 length: 15 amino acids. Libraries of TRB cDNA were made by 5' RACE and carried UMIs. TCRdb derives one entry per CDR3 protein from the 5' RACE reads, leaving out DNA. This sample's table has 100,000 to 150,000 distinct CDR3 sequences. The V call is TRBV7-6, the J call TRBJ2-1; TCRdb designates TRBD2, a call that cannot be tested without DNA. Sequencing was performed on naive CXCR3- CD8+ T cells from blood. Stated subset: CD45RO-CCR7+CD27+CD95- naive CD8+ T cells lacking CXCR3 (TNR3-). This TCR derives from a human donor in good health. Some clones in this sample may be carry-over from other donors' samples. This CDR3 reads CASSFAGGLYNEQFF.